Listed here are 15 T cell receptor beta chains from one sample, sequenced in a study of T cell repertoires in cytomegalovirus infection. These receptors' antigens are unknown. TCRdb used MiXCR to reprocess the reads, holding one entry per CDR3 protein. The table has 900,000 to 950,000 distinct CDR3 sequences, approximately 31% seen once. Source: cultured CD8+ T cells from PBMCs, taken from culture after CMV antigen stimulation. These receptors were taken from a human donor in good health (CMV status not recorded). Some clones in this sample may be carry-over from other donors' samples.

V is TRBV7-3 and J is TRBJ2-7; 9 bases agree with TRBD1. The junction had 9 bases not matched to a gene; V was cut back by 5 bases and J by 1 base. The CDR3 is made up of 16 amino acids. Germline V gene sequence: CDR1 SGHTA, CDR2 FQGTGA. The CDR3 nucleotides are TGTGCCAGCAGCCCCCCCGGGACAGGGATATCCTACGAGCAGTACGTC. This gives the protein CASSPPGTGISYEQYV.

This clonotype was observed a handful of times. This chain joins TRBV27 and TRBJ2-5, with 10 bases identical to TRBD2. This CDR3 is built from 13 residues. V dropped 5 bases and J dropped 5; count of bases not matched to a gene: 2. Germline lookup yields CDR1 MNHEY and CDR2 SMNVEV (reference sequence). DNA for the CDR3: TGTGCCAGCAGTAGCGGGGGGGCCGAGACCCAGTACTTC. Translation gives CASSSGGAETQYF.

This clonotype has more than one count but fewer than ten. The chain carries TRBV7-9 and TRBJ2-3; either TRBD1 or TRBD2 may fit D (6 bases each). V lost 4 bases and J lost 0, with 23 bases in between. There are 19 residues in the CDR3. Germline V gene sequence: CDR1 SEHNR, CDR2 FQNEAQ (reference sequence). CDR3 nucleotide sequence: TGTGCCAGCAGCTCCGTTTTAGGGGGGACCGCCTCTAGCACAGATACGCAGTATTTT. The encoded protein is CASSSVLGGTASSTDTQYF.

This clonotype occurred a few times. CDR3 amino acids: CASSKGSAGYTF. The CDR3 nucleotides are TGTGCCAGCTCGAAGGGTTCTGCTGGCTACACCTTC. The chain uses TRBV7-9 and TRBJ1-2; no clear D gene. Germline V gene lookup returns CDR1 SEHNR and CDR2 FQNEAQ (reference sequence). V shed 8 bases and J shed 7 bases, with 14 bases lying between them. CDR3 length equals 12 residues.

This clonotype appeared many times. The chain couples TRBV19 to TRBJ1-5, with TRBD1 matching 7 bases. The V gene's germline CDR1 is LNHDA and CDR2 SQIVND (reference sequence). V was clipped by 9 bases and J by 8 bases; unmatched bases: 16. This CDR3 has 15 amino acids. The CDR3 DNA reads TGTGCCAGCCGACAGGGAATACAGGCTTGGGAGCCCCAGCATTTT. Protein sequence: CASRQGIQAWEPQHF.

This clonotype has at least ten counts. This chain uses TRBV7-8 with TRBJ1-5, with 8 bases fitting TRBD1. The CDR3 length is 17 residues. V gave up 1 base and J gave up 3 bases; unmatched junction bases: 8. Per the germline V gene, CDR1 is SGHVS and CDR2 is FQNEAQ. CDR3 protein: CASSLGGGQAHNQPQHF. As DNA, the CDR3 is TGTGCCAGCAGCTTAGGAGGGGGACAGGCCCACAATCAGCCCCAGCATTTT.

This clonotype appeared a few times. The chain recombines TRBV28 with TRBJ1-2; D gene unclear. Germline V lookup: CDR1 MDHEN, CDR2 SYDVKM. Trimming stripped 2 bases from V and 8 bases from J, with 12 bases between. The CDR3 spans 13 residues. The CDR3 reads CASSLEYSYGYTF. The CDR3 DNA sequence: TGTGCCAGCAGTTTAGAGTACAGCTACGGCTACACCTTC.

The sample holds many counts of this clonotype. The rearrangement uses TRBV7-8 and TRBJ2-1, with D possibly being TRBD1 (5 bases). CDR3 length equals 15 residues. The V gene's germline CDR1 is SGHVS and CDR2 FQNEAQ. V lost 1 base to trimming and J lost 8 bases, with 15 bases between them. Here the CDR3 DNA reads TGTGCCAGCAGCTTAGGGGGCCAGATCTGGGATGAGCAGTTCTTC. Its translation is CASSLGGQIWDEQFF.

The genes are TRBV27 and TRBJ1-4; D unclear. Trimming removed 0 bases from V and 4 bases from J, with 9 bases in between. Per germline, CDR1 MNHEY and CDR2 SMNVEV (reference sequence). The CDR3 loop spans 15 amino acids. The DNA of the CDR3 is TGTGCCAGCAGTTTATCTCCTGCTTTTAATGAAAAACTGTTTTTT. It encodes CASSLSPAFNEKLFF.

This chain connects TRBV9 to TRBJ1-2; D is ambiguous. The germline gives CDR1 SGDLS, CDR2 YYNGEE. The V end was cut by 2 bases, the J end by 4 bases, with 9 bases between. The length of the CDR3 is 13 residues. CDR3 amino acids: CASSVSRSYGYTF. As DNA, the CDR3 is TGTGCCAGCAGCGTCAGCAGAAGCTATGGCTACACCTTC.

This chain connects TRBV27 to TRBJ2-1, with TRBD1 matching 9 bases. The CDR3 length is 17 residues. The junction had 8 bases not matched to a gene; V was cut back by 2 bases and J by 3 bases. The germline V gene has CDR1 MNHEY and CDR2 SMNVEV (reference sequence). The CDR3 protein is CASSLGQGLPFYNEQFF. In nucleotides, the CDR3 is TGTGCCAGCAGTTTAGGACAGGGGCTTCCCTTCTACAATGAGCAGTTCTTC.

The CDR3 sequence: CASSFVLTGKNSPLHF. The CDR3 DNA is TGTGCCAGCAGTTTCGTATTGACAGGGAAAAATTCACCCCTCCACTTT. J is TRBJ1-6 and V is TRBV12-3 or TRBV12-4; the match to TRBD1 covers 7 bases. The CDR3 contains 16 residues. The ends lost 3 bases at V and 7 bases at J; junction bases unmatched: 9.

This clonotype has more than one count but fewer than ten. The chain couples TRBV27 to TRBJ1-4; 8 nucleotides align to TRBD1. From germline, CDR1 is MNHEY and CDR2 SMNVEV (reference sequence). Unmatched junction bases numbered 10, after V lost 5 bases and J lost 8 bases. This CDR3 region has 15 residues. Written as DNA, the CDR3 is TGTGCCAGCAGTCCACGGACAGGGCTGGGCGAAAAACTGTTTTTT. Encoded protein: CASSPRTGLGEKLFF.

This clonotype was detected once. V gene TRBV28 combines with J gene TRBJ2-7, with 10 bases fitting TRBD1. V trimming: 3 bases; J trimming: 6 bases; junction bases outside the gene matches: 11. The germline gives CDR1 MDHEN, CDR2 SYDVKM. The CDR3 runs to 16 residues. CDR3 DNA: TGTGCCAGCAGTTTGGGGACCGGGACAGGGGAGGTCGAGCAGTACGTC. Amino acids: CASSLGTGTGEVEQYV.

This chain joins TRBV10-3 and TRBJ1-1; D possibly corresponds to TRBD1 (6 bases). The V gene's germline CDR1 is ENHRY and CDR2 SYGVKD. The CDR3 loop spans 14 amino acids. The V end was cut by 5 bases, the J end by 1 base, with 11 bases between. In DNA, the CDR3 is TGTGCCATCAGTCCCGACAGGCCGAACACTGAAGCTTTCTTT. Residues: CAISPDRPNTEAFF.